This T cell receptor beta chain is drawn from a study of T cell changes during pregnancy in multiple sclerosis. The assay was immunoSEQ multiplex PCR, and TCRdb's table has in-frame clones only and misses some. Among some 47,000 clones, around 89% were seen once, and the ten largest hold approximately 8%. Germline-derived CDR1 and CDR2 are MNHEY and SVGAGI. Trimming took 9 bases from V and 0 from J, leaving 15 bases between them. The CDR3 has 15 amino acids. This TCR came from a female donor with multiple sclerosis, enrolled in a pregnancy study. Source: CD8+ T cells from peripheral blood mononuclear cells, taken in the second trimester of pregnancy. This rearrangement joins TRBV6-5 to TRBJ1-3, with D tentatively TRBD1 (6 bases). CDR3 sequence: CASGDIRSSGNTIYF. CDR3 coding DNA: TGTGCCAGTGGGGACATACGTTCCTCTGGAAACACCATATATTTT.